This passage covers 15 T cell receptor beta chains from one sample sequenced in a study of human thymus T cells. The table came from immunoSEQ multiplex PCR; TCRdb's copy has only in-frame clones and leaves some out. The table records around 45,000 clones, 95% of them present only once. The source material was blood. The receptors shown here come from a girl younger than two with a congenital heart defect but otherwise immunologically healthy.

Here the CDR3 reads CASSNRGRYEQYF. Written as DNA, the CDR3 is TGTGCCAGTAGTAACCGGGGACGCTACGAGCAGTACTTC. The genes are TRBV19 and TRBJ2-7, with D perhaps given as TRBD1 or TRBD2 (5 bases each). This CDR3 is 13 amino acids long. The V gene lost 4 bases and the J gene lost 3 bases, with 10 bases spanning the gap. The germline V gene has CDR1 LNHDA and CDR2 SQIVND (reference sequence). The full variable domain, in which reference TRBV19 and TRBJ2-7 provide the parts outside the CDR3, is DGGITQSPKYLFRKEGQNVTLSCEQNLNHDAMYWYRQDPGQGLRLIYYSQIVNDFQKGDIAEGYSVSREKKESFPLTVTSAQKNPTAFYLCASSNRGRYEQYFGPGTRLTVT.

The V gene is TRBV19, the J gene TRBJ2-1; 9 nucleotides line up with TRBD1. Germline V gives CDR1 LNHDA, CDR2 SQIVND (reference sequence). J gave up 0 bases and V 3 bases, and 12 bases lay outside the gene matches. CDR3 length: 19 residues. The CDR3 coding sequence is TGTGCCAGTAGTATTCTAACAGGGGGCCCTCTAAGCTCCTACAATGAGCAGTTCTTC. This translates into CASSILTGGPLSSYNEQFF.

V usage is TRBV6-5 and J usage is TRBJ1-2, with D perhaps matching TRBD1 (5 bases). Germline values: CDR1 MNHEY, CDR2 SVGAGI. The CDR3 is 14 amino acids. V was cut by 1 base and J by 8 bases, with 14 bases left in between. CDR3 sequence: CASSYFGGGVGYTF. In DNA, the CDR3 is TGTGCCAGCAGTTACTTCGGGGGTGGGGTCGGCTACACCTTC.

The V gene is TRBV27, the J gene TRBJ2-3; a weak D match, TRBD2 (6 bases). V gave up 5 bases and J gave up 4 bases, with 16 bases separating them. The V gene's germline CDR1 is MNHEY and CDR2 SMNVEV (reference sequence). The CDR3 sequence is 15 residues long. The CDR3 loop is CASSMGWRAPDTQYF. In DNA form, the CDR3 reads TGTGCCAGCAGTATGGGGTGGAGGGCCCCAGATACGCAGTATTTT.

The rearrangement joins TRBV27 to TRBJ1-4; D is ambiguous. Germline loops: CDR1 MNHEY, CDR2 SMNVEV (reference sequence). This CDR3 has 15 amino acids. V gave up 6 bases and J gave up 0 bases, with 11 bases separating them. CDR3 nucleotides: TGTGCCAGCAGGGGATCCCATCCAACTAATGAAAAACTGTTTTTT. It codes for CASRGSHPTNEKLFF.

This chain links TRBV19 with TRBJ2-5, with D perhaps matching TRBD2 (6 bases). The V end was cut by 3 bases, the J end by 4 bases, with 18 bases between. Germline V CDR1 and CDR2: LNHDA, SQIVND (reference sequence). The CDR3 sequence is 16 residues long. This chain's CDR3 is CASSMEGSAPIETQYF. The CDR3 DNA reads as TGTGCCAGTAGTATGGAGGGGAGCGCGCCCATAGAGACCCAGTACTTC.

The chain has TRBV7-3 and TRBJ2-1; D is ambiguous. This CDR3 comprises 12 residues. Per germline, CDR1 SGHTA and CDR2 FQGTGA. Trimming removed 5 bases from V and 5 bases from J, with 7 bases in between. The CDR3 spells CASSPQDNEQFF. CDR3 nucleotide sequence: TGTGCCAGCAGCCCTCAGGACAATGAGCAGTTCTTC. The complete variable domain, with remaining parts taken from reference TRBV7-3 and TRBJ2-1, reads GAGVSQTPSNKVTEKGKYVELRCDPISGHTALYWYRQSLGQGPEFLIYFQGTGAADDSGLPNDRFFAVRPEGSVSTLKIQRTERGDSAVYLCASSPQDNEQFFGPGTRLTVL.

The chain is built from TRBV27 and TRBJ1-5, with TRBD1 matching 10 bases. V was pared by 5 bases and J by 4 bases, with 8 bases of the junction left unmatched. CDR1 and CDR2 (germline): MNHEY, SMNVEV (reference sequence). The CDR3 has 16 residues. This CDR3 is CASSADRGRGNQPQHF. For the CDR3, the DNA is TGTGCCAGCAGTGCCGACAGGGGGCGAGGAAATCAGCCCCAGCATTTT.

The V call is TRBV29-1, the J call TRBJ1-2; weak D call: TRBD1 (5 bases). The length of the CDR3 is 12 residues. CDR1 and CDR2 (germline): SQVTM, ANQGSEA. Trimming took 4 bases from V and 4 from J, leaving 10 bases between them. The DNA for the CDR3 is TGCAGCGTTGCAGGGTCTCTCTATGGCTACACCTTC. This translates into CSVAGSLYGYTF. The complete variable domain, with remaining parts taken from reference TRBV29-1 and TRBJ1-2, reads SAVISQKPSRDICQRGTSLTIQCQVDSQVTMMFWYRQQPGQSLTLIATANQGSEATYESGFVIDKFPISRPNLTFSTLTVSNMSPEDSSIYLCSVAGSLYGYTFGSGTRLTVV.

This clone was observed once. The CDR3 spells CASSWPWGGQETQYF. The CDR3, as DNA: TGTGCCAGCAGTTGGCCGTGGGGGGGACAAGAGACCCAGTACTTC. The chain carries TRBV28 and TRBJ2-5, with TRBD2 matching over 7 bases. With 4 bases clipped from V and 2 bases from J, the junction kept 7 bases outside the gene matches. CDR3 size: 15 residues. Germline V gene data show CDR1 as MDHEN and CDR2 as SYDVKM.

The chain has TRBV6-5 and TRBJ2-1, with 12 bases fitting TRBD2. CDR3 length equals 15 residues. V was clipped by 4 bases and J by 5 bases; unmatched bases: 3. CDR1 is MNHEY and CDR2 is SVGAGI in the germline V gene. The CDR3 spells CASSSRTSGNNEQFF. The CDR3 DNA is TGTGCCAGCAGTTCTAGGACTAGCGGGAACAATGAGCAGTTCTTC.

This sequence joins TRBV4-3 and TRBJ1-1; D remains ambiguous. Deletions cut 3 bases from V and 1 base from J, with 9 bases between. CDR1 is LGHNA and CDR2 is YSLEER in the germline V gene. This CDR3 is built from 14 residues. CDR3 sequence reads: CASSHLRQNTEAFF. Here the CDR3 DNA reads TGCGCCAGCAGCCATCTACGGCAGAACACTGAAGCTTTCTTT.

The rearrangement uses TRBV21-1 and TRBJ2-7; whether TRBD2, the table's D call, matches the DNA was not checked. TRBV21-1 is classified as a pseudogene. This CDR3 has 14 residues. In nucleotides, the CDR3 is TGTGCCAGCACCCCTAACCCAGGGACTTGCGAGCAGTACTTC. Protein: CASTPNPGTCEQYF.

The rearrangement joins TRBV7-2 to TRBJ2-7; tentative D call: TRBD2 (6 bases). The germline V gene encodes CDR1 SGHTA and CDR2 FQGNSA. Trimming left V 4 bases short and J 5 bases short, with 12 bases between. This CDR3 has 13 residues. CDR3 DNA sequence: TGTGCCAGCAGCTCGGGACTCGGGGACGAGCAGTACTTC. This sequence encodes CASSSGLGDEQYF. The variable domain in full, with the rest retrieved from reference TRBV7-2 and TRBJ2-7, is GAGVSQSPSNKVTEKGKDVELRCDPISGHTALYWYRQSLGQGLEFLIYFQGNSAPDKSGLPSDRFSAERTGGSVSTLTIQRTQQEDSAVYLCASSSGLGDEQYFGPGTRLTVT.

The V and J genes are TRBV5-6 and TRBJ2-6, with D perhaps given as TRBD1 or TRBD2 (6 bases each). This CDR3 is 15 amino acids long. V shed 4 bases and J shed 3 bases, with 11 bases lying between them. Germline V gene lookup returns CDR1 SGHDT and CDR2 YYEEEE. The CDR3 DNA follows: TGTGCCAGCAGCCCCGAGGGGGGTGGGGCCAACGTCCTGACTTTC. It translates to CASSPEGGGANVLTF.